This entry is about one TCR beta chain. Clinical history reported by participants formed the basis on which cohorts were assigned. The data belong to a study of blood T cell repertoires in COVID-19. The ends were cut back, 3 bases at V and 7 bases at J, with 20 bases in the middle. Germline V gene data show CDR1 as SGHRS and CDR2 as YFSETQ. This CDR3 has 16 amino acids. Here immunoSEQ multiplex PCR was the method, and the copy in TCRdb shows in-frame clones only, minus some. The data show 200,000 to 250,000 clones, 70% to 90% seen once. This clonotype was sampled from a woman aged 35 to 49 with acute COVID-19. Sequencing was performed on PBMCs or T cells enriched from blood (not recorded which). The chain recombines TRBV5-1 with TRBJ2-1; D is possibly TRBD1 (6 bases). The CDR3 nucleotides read TGCGCCAGCAGCTCAGGGGACGGGCGAGAGGTGAATGAGCAGTTCTTC. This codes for CASSSGDGREVNEQFF.